This T cell receptor beta chain came from a study of T cells in Graves' hyperthyroidism and ophthalmopathy. These patients, aged 18 to 65, had recently diagnosed hyperthyroidism lasting under 2 months. Exclusion of patients followed from uncontrolled infection, other autoimmune disease, pregnancy or lactation. When hyperthyroidism was first diagnosed, the blood sample was taken, preceding any ophthalmopathy symptoms. The germline V and J ends were trimmed by 0 bases and 4 bases, with 10 bases remaining between them. The CDR3 totals 14 residues. General study findings and limits: A model of 13 V-J features distinguished ophthalmopathy from stable hyperthyroidism.

This clonotype was detected ten times or more. Its antigen remains unidentified. RNA transcripts yielded amplified TCR beta CDR3 regions. An initial round of RT-PCR targeting the TCR CDR3 relied on the HTBI primer set. A single record per CDR3 protein comes from TCRdb applying MiXCR to the multiplex PCR reads. The data hold roughly 400,000 distinct CDR3 sequences, with more than 15% observed a single time. The specimen sequenced was blood. The chain couples TRBV12-3 or TRBV12-4 to TRBJ2-7; D perhaps matches TRBD2 (5 bases). The sequence came from a woman between 18 and 30 years old with Graves' hyperthyroidism that later progressed to Graves' ophthalmopathy. CDR3: CASSLAGVSYEQYF. The DNA of the CDR3 is TGTGCCAGCAGTTTAGCGGGAGTTTCGTACGAGCAGTACTTC.